The 26 T cell receptor beta chains reported below all come from one sample, sequenced in a study of T cell repertoires in ileal Crohn's disease. The data were produced by immunoSEQ multiplex PCR, yet TCRdb's version contains in-frame clones alone and is incomplete. This sample carries 5,000 to 6,500 clones, about 80% of them seen once, and the ten largest clones take 25% to 30%. Sequenced input: ileal tissue. Receptor source: an adult with Crohn's disease.

In regard to this clone: This likely came from a read error, as a far larger clone is one base away. The rearrangement uses TRBV29-1 and TRBJ2-7; possibly TRBD2 for D (5 bases). There are 8 residues in the CDR3. Germline loops: CDR1 SQVTM, CDR2 ANQGSEA. CDR3 region: CKRPEPYF. The CDR3 region has the DNA TGTAAGCGGCCCGAGCCGTACTTC.

This sequence joins TRBV30 and TRBJ2-2; D is ambiguous. Germline CDR1 is GTSNPN and CDR2 is SVGIG (reference sequence). The CDR3 consists of 14 residues. The V end was cut by 3 bases, the J end by 0 bases, with 8 bases between. The CDR3 region is CAWRWAANTGELFF. The CDR3 coding sequence is TGTGCCTGGAGGTGGGCAGCGAACACCGGGGAGCTGTTTTTT.

J is TRBJ1-2 and V is TRBV18; no clear D. The ends were cut back, 2 bases at V and 7 bases at J, with 11 bases in the middle. Germline CDR1 is KGHSH and CDR2 is LQKENI. The CDR3 has 13 residues. In DNA, the CDR3 is TGTGCCAGCTCACCAAGAACAGAGTCTGGCTACACCTTC. Translation gives CASSPRTESGYTF.

V is TRBV19 and J is TRBJ1-6; D ambiguous. V was pared by 7 bases and J by 9 bases, with 13 bases between. The CDR3 is made up of 13 amino acids. The germline CDR1 and CDR2 sequences are LNHDA and SQIVND (reference sequence). CDR3: CASTEGRGSPLHF. The CDR3, as DNA: TGTGCCAGTACTGAAGGAAGAGGTTCACCCCTCCACTTT. The full variable domain, its missing parts supplied by reference TRBV19 and TRBJ1-6, is DGGITQSPKYLFRKEGQNVTLSCEQNLNHDAMYWYRQDPGQGLRLIYYSQIVNDFQKGDIAEGYSVSREKKESFPLTVTSAQKNPTAFYLCASTEGRGSPLHFGNGTRLTVT.

The CDR3 region is CASRGQLGTSGRHRDEQFF. CDR3 DNA: TGTGCCAGCAGGGGTCAACTAGGGACTAGCGGGAGACATCGGGATGAGCAGTTCTTC. The chain couples TRBV2 to TRBJ2-1; TRBD2 matches at 14 bases. The CDR3 consists of 19 residues. Losses at the gene ends were 6 bases for V and 8 bases for J; bases not matched to a gene: 18. Germline V CDR1 and CDR2: SNHLY, FYNNEI.

This sequence joins TRBV10-2 and TRBJ2-1, with 7 bases that match TRBD1. The germline V gene encodes CDR1 WSHSY and CDR2 SAAADI. J was trimmed by 7 bases and V by 6 bases; bases with no gene match: 3. The CDR3 is made up of 12 amino acids. CDR3 sequence: CASRTTGNEQFF. The CDR3, as DNA: TGCGCCAGCAGAACGACAGGGAATGAGCAGTTCTTC.

The chain uses TRBV7-9 and TRBJ2-5, with D unresolved. The CDR3 contains 13 residues. Trimming removed 2 bases at V and 5 bases at J, with 9 bases between. The germline gives CDR1 SEHNR, CDR2 FQNEAQ (reference sequence). The CDR3 bases are TGTGCCAGCAGCTTACCCCCGGTCGAGACCCAGTACTTC. Its protein product is CASSLPPVETQYF.

This clone was observed a handful of times. The chain is built from TRBV4-3 and TRBJ2-4; D is unresolved. V gave up 2 bases and J gave up 1 base, with 12 bases separating them. CDR3 length: 16 residues. Germline V gives CDR1 LGHNA, CDR2 YSLEER. The CDR3 reads CASSQSPAAAKNIQYF. CDR3 DNA sequence: TGCGCCAGCAGCCAATCCCCTGCTGCGGCCAAAAACATTCAGTACTTC.

The chain employs TRBV7-9 and TRBJ2-2, with 8 bases that match TRBD2. CDR1 is SEHNR and CDR2 is FQNEAQ in the germline V gene (reference sequence). Losses at the gene ends were 4 bases for V and 7 bases for J; bases not matched to a gene: 17. The CDR3 covers 18 residues. Here the CDR3 reads CASSSTGRGGRTNGELFF. The CDR3 nucleotides read TGTGCCAGCAGCTCGACGGGTCGGGGGGGGCGAACAAACGGGGAGCTGTTTTTT.

The chain uses TRBV5-1 and TRBJ1-1, with D tentatively TRBD1 (5 bases). The CDR3 consists of 13 residues. V shed 6 bases and J shed 2 bases, with 11 bases lying between them. CDR1 SGHRS and CDR2 YFSETQ come from the germline V gene. CDR3 residues: CASTSQVNTEAFF. The DNA of the CDR3 is TGCGCCAGCACCTCACAGGTTAACACTGAAGCTTTCTTT.

The V and J genes are TRBV29-1 and TRBJ2-2, with a tentative D call TRBD1 (6 bases). Germline V gene data show CDR1 as SQVTM and CDR2 as ANQGSEA. The CDR3 loop spans 14 amino acids. V lost 4 bases and J 5 bases, leaving 14 bases between the germline ends. The CDR3 nucleotides read TGCAGCGTTGGGGACACAACAGGGACCGGGGAGCTGTTTTTT. Translating it yields CSVGDTTGTGELFF.

J is TRBJ1-2 and V is TRBV4-3; 7 nucleotides agree with TRBD1. With 0 bases clipped from V and 7 bases from J, the junction kept 8 bases outside the gene matches. The CDR3 spans 15 residues. Germline CDR1 reads LGHNA; CDR2 reads YSLEER. CDR3 bases: TGCGCCAGCAGCCAAGATCGACAGGGCCGGAGTGGCTACACCTTC. Amino acid sequence: CASSQDRQGRSGYTF.

The chain is built from TRBV5-1 and TRBJ2-3; the match to TRBD1 covers 9 bases. The CDR3 is made up of 16 amino acids. V shed 3 bases, J shed 4 bases, and the junction held 9 bases outside the gene matches. The germline CDR1 and CDR2 sequences are SGHRS and YFSETQ. CDR3 region: CASSSGTGMDSDTQYF. The CDR3 DNA sequence: TGCGCCAGCAGCTCCGGGACAGGGATGGATTCAGATACGCAGTATTTT.

The table lists this clone with a count of one. This chain links TRBV6-1 with TRBJ2-1; 7 bases map to TRBD2. CDR3 length equals 13 residues. Germline loops: CDR1 MNHNS, CDR2 SASEGT. The V segment lost 8 bases and the J segment 7 bases; nucleotides outside the gene matches: 8. In DNA, the CDR3 is TGTGCCAGCGCCCAGCGGGGACGGAATGAGCAGTTCTTC. It yields the protein CASAQRGRNEQFF.

The V call is TRBV5-1, the J call TRBJ2-1; 11 bases fit TRBD2. V lost 0 bases, J lost 10 bases, and 9 bases stayed unmatched. Germline values: CDR1 SGHRS, CDR2 YFSETQ. This CDR3 is built from 16 residues. CDR3 protein: CASSLVVAGGGIEQFF. The DNA for the CDR3 is TGCGCCAGCAGCTTGGTAGTAGCGGGAGGGGGGATCGAGCAGTTCTTC.

The chain employs TRBV5-4 and TRBJ2-5; 10 bases fit TRBD1. With the DNA end fitting TRBJ2-7 better, the J assignment may be wrong. Per germline, CDR1 SGHNT and CDR2 YYREEE (reference sequence). The CDR3 runs to 16 residues. DNA for the CDR3: TGTGCCAGCAGCTCCCTCCGGGACAGGGGCTCCTACGAGCAGTACTTC. This gives the protein CASSSLRDRGSYEQYF.

The rearrangement links TRBV25-1 to TRBJ1-2; 7 nucleotides agree with TRBD1. V lost 5 bases to trimming and J lost 8 bases; unmatched junction nucleotides: 17. The CDR3 runs 16 residues. CDR1 is MGHDK and CDR2 is SYGVNS in the germline V gene. For the CDR3, the DNA is TGTGCCAGCAGTCAAGTAGGGGGCTATGGTCAGCGAGGCTACACCTTC. It encodes CASSQVGGYGQRGYTF.

The V and J genes are TRBV5-1 and TRBJ1-2; tentatively, D is TRBD1 (6 bases). Per the germline V gene, CDR1 is SGHRS and CDR2 is YFSETQ. V lost 4 bases, J lost 2 bases, and 15 bases lay in between. The CDR3 has 15 amino acids. The CDR3 DNA reads TGCGCCAGCAGCCATTCCGGGACAACGAACTATGGCTACACCTTC. Protein product: CASSHSGTTNYGYTF.

V and J are TRBV19 and TRBJ1-1; 9 nucleotides match TRBD1. Germline values: CDR1 LNHDA, CDR2 SQIVND (reference sequence). J gave up 5 bases and V 5 bases, and 6 bases lay outside the gene matches. CDR3 length equals 14 residues. The CDR3 region has the DNA TGTGCCAGTAGTGCGACAGGGGGGAGTACTGAAGCTTTCTTT. Amino acid sequence: CASSATGGSTEAFF.

The chain uses TRBV6-9 and TRBJ1-6; D is unclear. The CDR3 is 12 amino acids. V was shortened by 4 bases and J by 9 bases, with 7 bases between the two germline ends. Germline V gene lookup returns CDR1 MNHGY and CDR2 SVAAGI. The CDR3 region has the DNA TGTGCCAGCAGTTGGAGATCTTCACCCCTCCACTTT. Protein product: CASSWRSSPLHF.

The chain employs TRBV6-1 and TRBJ2-5; TRBD2 aligns across 13 bases. The germline CDR1 and CDR2 sequences are MNHNS and SASEGT. The CDR3 is made up of 15 amino acids. Trimming took 5 bases from V and 1 from J; bases not matched to a gene: 1. The CDR3 here is CASSWTSGGQETQYF. The CDR3 nucleotides read TGTGCCAGCAGTTGGACTAGCGGGGGCCAAGAGACCCAGTACTTC.

This chain links TRBV7-2 with TRBJ2-5, with 9 bases that match TRBD2. This CDR3 contains 18 residues. After removal of 5 bases from V and 2 bases from J, the junction contained 15 bases not matched to a gene. The germline V gene has CDR1 SGHTA and CDR2 FQGNSA. Here the CDR3 DNA reads TGTGCCAGCAGCCTCCTAGGGTGGGGAGCGGGGGGACAAGAGACCCAGTACTTC. Protein product: CASSLLGWGAGGQETQYF.

This clone was seen only a few times. J is TRBJ2-3 and V is TRBV4-1, with D hard to call. The ends were cut back, 3 bases at V and 0 bases at J, with 13 bases in the middle. The CDR3 length is 16 residues. Germline V gene sequence: CDR1 MGHRA, CDR2 YSYEKL. CDR3 amino acids: CASSQLPGLSTDTQYF. CDR3 nucleotide sequence: TGCGCCAGCAGCCAGCTACCGGGTCTTAGCACAGATACGCAGTATTTT.

The chain carries TRBV7-9 and TRBJ2-7; TRBD1 agrees at 7 bases. This CDR3 comprises 13 residues. After removal of 3 bases from V and 7 bases from J, the junction contained 6 bases not matched to a gene. In germline, CDR1 is SEHNR, CDR2 FQNEAQ (reference sequence). CDR3: CASSFGQAREQYF. In DNA, the CDR3 is TGTGCCAGCAGCTTCGGACAGGCTCGGGAGCAGTACTTC.

In regard to this clone: The sample holds other DNA sequences that translate to the same CDR3. CDR3 bases: TGTGCCAGCAGCCAGATACAGGGAACTGAAGCTTTCTTT. Its translation: CASSQIQGTEAFF. This chain uses TRBV14 with TRBJ1-1; D is possibly TRBD1 (6 bases). From germline, CDR1 is SGHDN and CDR2 FVKESK. The CDR3 totals 13 residues. V was trimmed by 3 bases and J by 5 bases, leaving 10 bases between them.

V usage is TRBV4-3 and J usage is TRBJ1-6; D is uncertain. CDR3 length: 17 amino acids. Per germline, CDR1 LGHNA and CDR2 YSLEER. Trimming took off 1 base at V and 0 bases at J, with 10 bases between the two ends. This chain's CDR3 is CASSQGSGSSYNSPLHF. DNA of the CDR3: TGCGCCAGCAGCCAAGGTAGTGGGAGCTCCTATAATTCACCCCTCCACTTT.